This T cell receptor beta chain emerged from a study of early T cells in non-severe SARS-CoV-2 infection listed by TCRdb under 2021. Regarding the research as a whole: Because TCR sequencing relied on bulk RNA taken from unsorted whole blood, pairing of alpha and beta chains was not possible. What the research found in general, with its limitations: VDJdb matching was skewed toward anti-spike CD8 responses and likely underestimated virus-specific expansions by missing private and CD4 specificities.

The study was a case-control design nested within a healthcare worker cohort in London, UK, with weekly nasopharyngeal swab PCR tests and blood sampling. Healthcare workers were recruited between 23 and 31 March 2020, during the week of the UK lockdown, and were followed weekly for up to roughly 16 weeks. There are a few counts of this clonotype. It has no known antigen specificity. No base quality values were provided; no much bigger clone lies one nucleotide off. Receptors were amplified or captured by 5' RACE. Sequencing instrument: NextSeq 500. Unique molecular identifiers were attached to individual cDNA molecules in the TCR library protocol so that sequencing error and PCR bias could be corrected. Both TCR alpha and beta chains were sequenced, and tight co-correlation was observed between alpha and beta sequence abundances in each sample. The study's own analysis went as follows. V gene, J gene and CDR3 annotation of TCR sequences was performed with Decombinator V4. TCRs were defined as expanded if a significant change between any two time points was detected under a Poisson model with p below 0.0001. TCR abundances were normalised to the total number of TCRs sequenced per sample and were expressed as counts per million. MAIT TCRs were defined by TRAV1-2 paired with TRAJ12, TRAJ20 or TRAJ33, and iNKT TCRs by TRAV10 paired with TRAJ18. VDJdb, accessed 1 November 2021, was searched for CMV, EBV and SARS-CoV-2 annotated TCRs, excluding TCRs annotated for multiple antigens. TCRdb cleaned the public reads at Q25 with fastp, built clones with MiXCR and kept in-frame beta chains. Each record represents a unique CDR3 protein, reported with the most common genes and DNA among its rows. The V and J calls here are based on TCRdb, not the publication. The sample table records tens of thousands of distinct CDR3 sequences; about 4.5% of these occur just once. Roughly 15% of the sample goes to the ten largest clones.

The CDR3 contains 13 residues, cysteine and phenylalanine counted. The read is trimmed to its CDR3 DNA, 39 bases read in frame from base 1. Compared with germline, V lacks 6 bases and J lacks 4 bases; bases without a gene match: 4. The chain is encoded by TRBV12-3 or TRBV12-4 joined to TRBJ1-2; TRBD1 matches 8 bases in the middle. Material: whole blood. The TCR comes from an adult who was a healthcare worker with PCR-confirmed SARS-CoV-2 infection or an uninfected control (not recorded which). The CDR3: CASSHGQGYGYTF. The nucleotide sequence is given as TGTGCCAGCAGCCACGGACAGGGCTATGGCTACACCTTC.